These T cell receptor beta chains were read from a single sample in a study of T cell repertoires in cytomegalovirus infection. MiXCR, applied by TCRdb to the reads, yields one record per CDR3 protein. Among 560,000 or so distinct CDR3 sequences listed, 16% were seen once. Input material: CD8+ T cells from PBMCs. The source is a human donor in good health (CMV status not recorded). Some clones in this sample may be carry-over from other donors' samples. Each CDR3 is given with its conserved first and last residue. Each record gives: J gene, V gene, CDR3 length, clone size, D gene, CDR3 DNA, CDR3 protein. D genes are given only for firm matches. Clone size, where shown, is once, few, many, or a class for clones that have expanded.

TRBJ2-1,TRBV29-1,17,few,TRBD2,TGCAGCGTCGAAGGGACTAGCGGGAGGCCAAGCTACAATGAGCAGTTCTTC,CSVEGTSGRPSYNEQFF
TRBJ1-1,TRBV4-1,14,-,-,TGCGCCAGCAGCCCCTGGATACAGGGACCTGAAGCTTTCTTT,CASSPWIQGPEAFF
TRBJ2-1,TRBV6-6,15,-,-,TGTGCCAACAGTTACTCGCCGGGAGATCTAAATGAGCAGTTCTTC,CANSYSPGDLNEQFF
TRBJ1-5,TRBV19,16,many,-,TGTGCCAGTAGTATAGTAGTAGGGAGCCGCAATCAGCCCCAGCATTTT,CASSIVVGSRNQPQHF
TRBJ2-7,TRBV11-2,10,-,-,TGTGCCAGCAGCTTACAGGAAACGTACTTC,CASSLQETYF
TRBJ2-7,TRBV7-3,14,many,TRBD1,TGTGCCAGCAGCACTACAGGGGGCCCCCACGAGCAGTACTTC,CASSTTGGPHEQYF
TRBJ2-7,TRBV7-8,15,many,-,TGTGCCAGCAGCTTAGAGGAGAGCCCAGCGTACGAGCAGTACTTC,CASSLEESPAYEQYF
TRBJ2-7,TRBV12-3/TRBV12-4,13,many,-,TGTGCCAGCAGCCTCGGGATCGTGGTCGAGCAGTACTTC,CASSLGIVVEQYF
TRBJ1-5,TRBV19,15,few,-,TGTGCCAGTAGTATGCGGGAATTTAGCAATCAGCCCCAGCATTTT,CASSMREFSNQPQHF
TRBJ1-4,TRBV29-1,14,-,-,TGCAGCGTTAAGGGACGGCCGGACGGGGAAAAACTGTTTTTT,CSVKGRPDGEKLFF
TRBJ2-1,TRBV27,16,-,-,TGTGCCAGCAGTTTAAGGGGGGGGCGGTCCTACAATGAGCAGTTCTTC,CASSLRGGRSYNEQFF
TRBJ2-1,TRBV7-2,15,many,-,TGTGCCAGCAGCTTAGAGGTAGCAGGGTACAATGAGCAGTTCTTC,CASSLEVAGYNEQFF
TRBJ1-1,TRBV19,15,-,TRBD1,TGTGCCAGTAGTTGGACAGGGGGGAGGAACACTGAAGCTTTCTTT,CASSWTGGRNTEAFF
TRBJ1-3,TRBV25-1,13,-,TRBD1,TGTGCCAGCAGTGAACAGGGGGAAAACACCATATATTTT,CASSEQGENTIYF
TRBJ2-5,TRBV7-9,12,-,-,TGTGCCACCCGCCTTTTCGAAGAGACCCAGTACTTC,CATRLFEETQYF
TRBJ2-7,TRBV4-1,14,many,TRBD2,TGCGCCAGCAGCCAACCGGGGGGGTCCTACGAGCAGTACTTC,CASSQPGGSYEQYF
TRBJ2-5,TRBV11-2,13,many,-,TGTGCCAGCAGCTTAGGACTAGACGAGACCCAGTACTTC,CASSLGLDETQYF
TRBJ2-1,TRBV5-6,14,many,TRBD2,TGTGCCAGCAGCTCGGGACTAGCGCAGTATGAGCAGTTCTTC,CASSSGLAQYEQFF
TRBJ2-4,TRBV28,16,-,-,TGTGCCAGCAGTCCCGGACAGGGAGGGTTAAGGAACATTCAGTACTTC,CASSPGQGGLRNIQYF
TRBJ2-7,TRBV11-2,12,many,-,TGTGCCAGCAGCATTTACTCCTACGAGCAGTACTTC,CASSIYSYEQYF
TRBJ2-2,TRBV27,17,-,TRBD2,TGTGCCAGCAGTTTGGGACTAGCGGGGGGAGGAACCGGGGAGCTGTTTTTT,CASSLGLAGGGTGELFF
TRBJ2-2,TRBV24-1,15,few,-,TGTGCCACCAGTGCGACGGAAACCGGGACCGGGGAGCTGTTTTTT,CATSATETGTGELFF